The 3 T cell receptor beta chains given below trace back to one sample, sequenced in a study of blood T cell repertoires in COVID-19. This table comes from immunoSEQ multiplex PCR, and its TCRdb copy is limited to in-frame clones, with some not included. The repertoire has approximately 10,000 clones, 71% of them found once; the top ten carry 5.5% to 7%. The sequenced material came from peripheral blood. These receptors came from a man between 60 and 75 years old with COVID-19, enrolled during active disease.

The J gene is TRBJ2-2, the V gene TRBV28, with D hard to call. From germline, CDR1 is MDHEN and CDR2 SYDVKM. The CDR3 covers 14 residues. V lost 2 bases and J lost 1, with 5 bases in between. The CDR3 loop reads CASSLGQNTGELFF. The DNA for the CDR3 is TGTGCCAGCAGTTTAGGGCAGAACACCGGGGAGCTGTTTTTT.

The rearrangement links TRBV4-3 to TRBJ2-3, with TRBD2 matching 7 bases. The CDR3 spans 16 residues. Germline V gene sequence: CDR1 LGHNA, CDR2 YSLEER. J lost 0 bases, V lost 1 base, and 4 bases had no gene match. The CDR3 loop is CASSQALAASTDTQYF. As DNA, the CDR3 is TGCGCCAGCAGCCAAGCCCTAGCGGCTAGCACAGATACGCAGTATTTT.

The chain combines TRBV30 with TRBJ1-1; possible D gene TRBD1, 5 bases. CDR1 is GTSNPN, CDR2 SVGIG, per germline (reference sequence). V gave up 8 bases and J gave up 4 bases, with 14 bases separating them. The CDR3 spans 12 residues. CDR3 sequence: CAGGRGSTEAFF. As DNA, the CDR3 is TGTGCCGGGGGACGGGGTAGCACTGAAGCTTTCTTT.